These T cell receptor beta chains were read from a single sample in a study of blood T cell repertoires in COVID-19. Measured with immunoSEQ multiplex PCR; TCRdb has only the in-frame clones, and not every one. The sample has some 120,000 clones, 81% seen once; the top ten hold 3.8%. The sequenced sample was peripheral blood. Receptor source: a woman aged 45 to 65 with acute or convalescent COVID-19. CDR3s include the opening cysteine and the closing phenylalanine or tryptophan. A D gene is named only where the DNA matches it firmly. Clone size is not always given. Where it is, it says once, few, many or a class for expanded clones.

v_call	clone_size	d_call	j_call	cdr3_nt	cdr3_aa
TRBV5-1	.	.	TRBJ1-1	TGCGCCAGCAGTTTTGACGGGGGGAACACTGAAGCTTTCTTT	CASSFDGGNTEAFF
TRBV3-1/TRBV3-2	.	.	TRBJ1-1	TGTGCCAACAGCCACGGACACGAGAACACTGAAGCTTTCTTT	CANSHGHENTEAFF
TRBV18	.	TRBD1	TRBJ1-5	TGTGCCAGCTCATCGACAGGGGGGGGGAATCAGCCCCAGCATTTT	CASSSTGGGNQPQHF
TRBV2	few	.	TRBJ2-7	TGTGCCAGCGGGGCGGGGCCCTACGAGCAGTACTTC	CASGAGPYEQYF
TRBV11-1	.	TRBD1	TRBJ1-2	TGTGCCAGCAGTCGGACAGGGGATGGCTACACCTTC	CASSRTGDGYTF
TRBV2	once	.	TRBJ2-2	TGTGCCAGCAGTGAAGGGGGTTACAGGGTTCGGACCGGGGAGCTGTTTTTT	CASSEGGYRVRTGELFF
TRBV5-4	.	.	TRBJ2-1	TGTGCCAGCAGCTTGAGAGGGAGGACCACATACAATGAGCAGTTCTTC	CASSLRGRTTYNEQFF
TRBV3-1/TRBV3-2	.	TRBD1	TRBJ1-6	TGTGCCAGCAGCTATTACAGGGGAAATTCACCCCTCCACTTT	CASSYYRGNSPLHF
TRBV29-1	.	.	TRBJ2-1	TGCAGCGTTATATTAGCGGAGAAAAATGAGCAGTTCTTC	CSVILAEKNEQFF
TRBV15	.	.	TRBJ1-2	TGTGCCACCAGCAAGGGAGGGGACGGCTACACCTTC	CATSKGGDGYTF
TRBV7-6	.	TRBD1	TRBJ1-3	TGTGCCAGCAGCCTTAGGAGACAGGGGAGCTCTGGAAACACCATATATTTT	CASSLRRQGSSGNTIYF
TRBV27	.	.	TRBJ2-7	TGTGCCAGCAGTTTCGAGGGAAGTAACTACGAGCAGTACTTC	CASSFEGSNYEQYF
TRBV2	.	.	TRBJ2-3	TGTGCCACGACCTTCCAGCGGAACACAGATACGCAGTATTTT	CATTFQRNTDTQYF
TRBV9	.	TRBD2	TRBJ2-7	TGTGCCAGCAGCGTAGGGGTTAGCGGGAGACCATCCTACGAGCAGTACTTC	CASSVGVSGRPSYEQYF
TRBV3-1/TRBV3-2	.	TRBD1	TRBJ2-1	TGTGCCAGCAGCGAAGGACAGGGGGAGTTCTTC	CASSEGQGEFF
TRBV19	once	TRBD1	TRBJ2-1	TGTGCCAGTAGTGAGGGGGCGCGAGACAATGAGCAGTTCTTC	CASSEGARDNEQFF
TRBV6-5	.	TRBD1	TRBJ1-1	TGTGCCAGCAGTTATTCGGGGACAGGGGGCACTGAAGCTTTCTTT	CASSYSGTGGTEAFF
TRBV6-6	.	.	TRBJ1-5	TGTGCCAGCAGTCAGAGGGGGAGCAATCAGCCCCAGCATTTT	CASSQRGSNQPQHF
TRBV6-6	.	.	TRBJ1-5	TGTGCCAGCAGTTACCAGGCGTTCAATCAGCCCCAGCATTTT	CASSYQAFNQPQHF
TRBV9	.	.	TRBJ1-1	TGTGCCAGCAGCGGCCGCAGGGGAAATGGTAACACTGAAGCTTTCTTT	CASSGRRGNGNTEAFF
TRBV15	.	.	TRBJ1-2	TGTGCCACCAGCATGACAGATAACTATGGCTACACCTTC	CATSMTDNYGYTF
TRBV2	.	TRBD1	TRBJ1-2	TGTGCCAGCAGTGAGGACAGGGGGGTGCTTGGCTACACCTTC	CASSEDRGVLGYTF
TRBV19	.	.	TRBJ1-2	TGTGCCACCGGGGGATCCCATCCCCGGTGGGGCTACACCTTC	CATGGSHPRWGYTF
TRBV5-1	.	TRBD1	TRBJ2-2	TGCGCCAGCAGCTTGGTACAGGGGGACACCGGGGAGCTGTTTTTT	CASSLVQGDTGELFF
TRBV5-1	.	.	TRBJ2-5	TGCGCCAGCAGCTTGGCCCTGACTAGTGAGGAGACCCAGTACTTC	CASSLALTSEETQYF
TRBV15	.	.	TRBJ1-1	TGTGCCACCAGCAGCCCCACGGGGGGGGCACGAACTGAAGCTTTCTTT	CATSSPTGGARTEAFF
TRBV9	.	.	TRBJ2-7	TGTGCCAGCAGCGTAGGGGGTCAGGGAGGTTACGAGCAGTACTTC	CASSVGGQGGYEQYF
TRBV11-2	.	.	TRBJ2-7	TGTGCCAGCAGCTTAGCGTCCTACGAGCAGTACTTC	CASSLASYEQYF
TRBV10-3	.	.	TRBJ2-5	TGTGCCAGCCATAAGGGGTCGGAGGAGACCCAGTACTTC	CASHKGSEETQYF
TRBV2	once	TRBD1	TRBJ2-2	TGTGCCAGCAGGGGACAGTCGAACACCGGGGAGCTGTTTTTT	CASRGQSNTGELFF
TRBV5-4	.	.	TRBJ1-2	TGTGCCAGCAGCCCAGAGGGAGTCTATGGCTACACCTTC	CASSPEGVYGYTF
TRBV5-1	.	.	TRBJ1-5	TGCGCCAGCAGCTTGGGAGCGAATAGCAATCAGCCCCAGCATTTT	CASSLGANSNQPQHF